This T cell receptor beta chain stems from a study of T-cell memory formation after mild COVID-19. Across the whole study: The TCR clusters were mostly specific to one donor.

TCRdb redid the calling of the 5' RACE reads with MiXCR, one entry per CDR3 protein. The table has approximately 290,000 distinct CDR3 sequences, roughly 21% seen once; the top ten hold 20% to 25%. The study's findings and limits: Pre-infection memory showed some responding clones, and this suggested that cross-reactive memory joined. Contracting clones localized mainly to CM and EM when CD4+ and mainly to EMRA when CD8+.

J lost 8 bases, V lost 0 bases, and 2 bases had no gene match. From germline, CDR1 is SGHRS and CDR2 YFSETQ. This CDR3 region has 15 residues. Points on this clonotype: What it binds is unknown.

This receptor was obtained from a man in his late teens or twenties who had mild COVID-19 (a few samples of this study predate the infection). Cell type and time point are not known. The chain links TRBV5-1 to TRBJ1-6; 10 bases are shared with TRBD1. Sequencing used PBMCs or a T cell subset sorted from them (not recorded which). CDR3 in DNA: TGCGCCAGCAGCTTGGAGGACAGGGGGTATTCACCCCTCCACTTT. It codes for CASSLEDRGYSPLHF.